These 5 T cell receptor beta chains came from one sample sequenced in a study of CD8 T cells in Susac syndrome. RNA amounts of about 0.45 to 1 ug underwent reverse transcription with random hexamers. TCRdb analysed the immunoSEQ multiplex PCR reads with MiXCR anew, one entry per CDR3 protein. The sample has approximately 170,000 distinct CDR3 sequences, around 90% seen once. Sequenced sample: CD4+ T cells from PBMCs. These receptors were collected from a human donor in good health.

The chain couples TRBV3-1 to TRBJ1-1; a weak D match, TRBD1 (6 bases). This CDR3 has 14 residues. Germline V gene data show CDR1 as LGHDT and CDR2 as YNNKEL (reference sequence). V was clipped by 4 bases and J by 6 bases, with 15 bases between them. CDR3 nucleotide sequence: TGTGCCAGCAGCCTACAGGGTGGTTACTCTGAAGCTTTCTTT. Its translation is CASSLQGGYSEAFF.

This clonotype was seen a handful of times. V and J are TRBV5-1 and TRBJ2-5; 7 bases align to TRBD1. Germline values: CDR1 SGHRS, CDR2 YFSETQ. The CDR3 is 14 amino acids. With 1 base clipped from V and 2 bases from J, the junction kept 2 bases outside the gene matches. CDR3 sequence: CASSLRTGQETQYF. CDR3 nucleotide sequence: TGCGCCAGCAGCTTGAGGACAGGTCAAGAGACCCAGTACTTC.

The rearrangement joins TRBV2 to TRBJ2-7; D might be TRBD1 (5 bases). The CDR3 has 12 amino acids. In germline, CDR1 is SNHLY, CDR2 FYNNEI. Trimming pared 4 bases from V and 6 bases from J, leaving 10 bases between. CDR3 nucleotide sequence: TGTGCCAGCAGTGTTCAGGGCGGCGAGCAGTACTTC. Amino acid sequence: CASSVQGGEQYF.

This chain connects TRBV12-3 or TRBV12-4 to TRBJ2-3, with D tentatively TRBD1 or TRBD2 (5 bases each). V was cut by 3 bases and J by 2 bases, with 12 bases left in between. This CDR3 contains 15 residues. The CDR3 here is CASSFSGTYTDTQYF. In DNA form, the CDR3 reads TGTGCCAGCAGTTTCAGTGGGACCTACACAGATACGCAGTATTTT.

V and J are TRBV19 and TRBJ2-7; the match to TRBD2 covers 9 bases. V lost 5 bases and J lost 7; bases outside the gene matches: 9. Germline CDR1 is LNHDA and CDR2 is SQIVND (reference sequence). This CDR3 is built from 14 residues. CDR3 in amino acids: CASSVSGSFEEQYF. The CDR3 DNA reads TGTGCCAGTAGTGTTAGCGGGAGTTTCGAGGAGCAGTACTTC.